The 13 T cell receptor beta chains listed next were all sequenced from one sample in a study of CD8 T cells in Susac syndrome. After extraction with the RNeasy kit, about 0.45 to 1 ug of the RNA was reverse transcribed using random hexamers. TCRdb fed the immunoSEQ multiplex PCR reads into MiXCR, producing one record per CDR3 protein. Among some 200,000 distinct CDR3 sequences listed, about 95% were seen once. The sample was CD4+ T cells from PBMCs. These receptors were taken from a human donor with multiple sclerosis.

V gene TRBV6-1 combines with J gene TRBJ2-7; the D is unclear. The V end was cut by 4 bases, the J end by 3 bases, with 19 bases between. The germline V gene encodes CDR1 MNHNS and CDR2 SASEGT. CDR3 length equals 16 residues. CDR3 loop: CASSASLSTVYYEQYF. As DNA, the CDR3 is TGTGCCAGCAGTGCCAGCCTTTCGACGGTATACTACGAGCAGTACTTC.

The genes are TRBV30 and TRBJ2-5; D not certain. The CDR3 contains 13 residues. In germline, CDR1 is GTSNPN, CDR2 SVGIG (reference sequence). V gave up 7 bases and J gave up 2 bases, with 14 bases separating them. DNA for the CDR3: TGTGCCTCCTCGACCCCGTGGCAAGAGACCCAGTACTTC. This translates into CASSTPWQETQYF.

This chain uses TRBV20-1 with TRBJ2-5; TRBD2 agrees at 8 bases. The V and J ends lost 6 bases and 6 bases, in that order; junction bases with no gene match: 12. The germline gives CDR1 DFQATT, CDR2 SNEGSKA (reference sequence). This CDR3 contains 14 residues. The CDR3 is CSAPAGGLRKTQYF. The CDR3 nucleotides are TGCAGTGCCCCGGCGGGAGGACTGCGGAAGACCCAGTACTTC.

V and J are TRBV20-1 and TRBJ2-5; 9 bases align to TRBD1. CDR1 is DFQATT and CDR2 is SNEGSKA in the germline V gene (reference sequence). The V segment lost 6 bases and the J segment 6 bases; nucleotides outside the gene matches: 11. The CDR3 spans 14 residues. CDR3 in amino acids: CSATDRGSSQTQYF. The CDR3 nucleotides read TGCAGTGCCACTGACAGGGGGTCTTCCCAGACCCAGTACTTC.

The chain links TRBV10-3 to TRBJ2-7; possibly TRBD1 for D (6 bases). Germline CDR1 reads ENHRY; CDR2 reads SYGVKD. The CDR3 extends over 13 amino acids. Trimming removed 2 bases from V and 9 bases from J, with 14 bases in between. CDR3 nucleotides: TGTGCCATCAGTGAGAACAGGGATCAGGGGCAGTACTTC. Translated, it gives CAISENRDQGQYF.

The chain combines TRBV27 with TRBJ1-1; TRBD1 agrees at 7 bases. J was trimmed by 1 base and V by 6 bases; bases with no gene match: 2. Germline V gene sequence: CDR1 MNHEY, CDR2 SMNVEV (reference sequence). This CDR3 has 13 residues. CDR3: CASRTGWNTEAFF. CDR3 nucleotides: TGTGCCAGCAGGACAGGGTGGAACACTGAAGCTTTCTTT.

The chain links TRBV14 to TRBJ1-1, with D uncertain. Trimming left V 4 bases short and J 1 base short, with 13 bases between. The CDR3 length is 15 residues. Germline V gives CDR1 SGHDN, CDR2 FVKESK. The CDR3 sequence: CASSPAYRRNTEAFF. Written as DNA, the CDR3 is TGTGCCAGCAGCCCAGCCTACCGAAGGAACACTGAAGCTTTCTTT.

The chain joins TRBV20-1 to TRBJ2-7, with TRBD1 identical over 7 bases. Germline trimming cut 6 bases from V and 1 base from J; bases unmatched to any gene: 9. CDR3 length equals 14 residues. Germline CDR1 DFQATT, CDR2 SNEGSKA (reference sequence). Here the CDR3 reads CSAWRQGRSYEQYF. Written as DNA, the CDR3 is TGCAGTGCATGGCGACAGGGCAGATCCTACGAGCAGTACTTC.

V usage is TRBV19 and J usage is TRBJ1-2; D not certain. CDR1 is LNHDA, CDR2 SQIVND, per germline (reference sequence). CDR3 length: 15 amino acids. V lost 0 bases to trimming and J lost 7 bases, with 15 bases between them. The CDR3 coding sequence is TGTGCCAGTAGTATAGACGCCCCCACGTGGTTTGGCTACACCTTC. It encodes CASSIDAPTWFGYTF.

This chain connects TRBV29-1 to TRBJ2-1, with 8 bases that match TRBD2. Germline V gives CDR1 SQVTM, CDR2 ANQGSEA. The CDR3 consists of 14 residues. V gave up 8 bases and J gave up 9 bases; unmatched junction bases: 15. The CDR3 sequence is CSLRTSWERGEQFF. The CDR3 nucleotides read TGCAGCCTGAGGACTAGCTGGGAAAGGGGTGAGCAGTTCTTC.

This clonotype has a handful of counts. Here the CDR3 DNA reads TGTGCCAGCACCCCCTCTGGGGCCAACGTCCTGACTTTC. Encoded protein: CASTPSGANVLTF. This chain joins TRBV6-2 or TRBV6-3 and TRBJ2-6; D uncertain. Trimming pared 7 bases from V and 0 bases from J, leaving 4 bases between. In germline, CDR1 is MNHEY, CDR2 SVGEGT. CDR3 length: 13 residues.

This chain uses TRBV5-1 with TRBJ1-5; D is undetermined. Deletions cut 5 bases from V and 7 bases from J, with 13 bases between. Germline CDR1 and CDR2: SGHRS and YFSETQ. The CDR3 covers 13 residues. CDR3 sequence: CASSFEGGQPQHF. In DNA, the CDR3 is TGCGCCAGCAGTTTTGAAGGAGGGCAGCCCCAGCATTTT.

The chain links TRBV5-1 to TRBJ1-1; D is uncertain. The CDR3 runs 13 residues. Trimming shortened V by 0 bases and J by 3 bases, and 6 bases separated the two germline ends. The germline V gene encodes CDR1 SGHRS and CDR2 YFSETQ. The CDR3 reads CASSLGQDTEAFF. DNA of the CDR3: TGCGCCAGCAGCTTGGGTCAGGACACTGAAGCTTTCTTT.